The 30 T cell receptor beta chains in this list originate from one sample, sequenced in a study of graft-versus-host responses after intestinal transplantation. Measured with immunoSEQ multiplex PCR; TCRdb has only the in-frame clones, and not every one. Of over 100,000 clones in the sample, roughly 91% were seen once. For these TCRs, the target antigens are not known. Specimen: unstimulated CD4+ T cells sorted from spleen or lymph node cells, collected before intestinal transplant. The receptors shown here come from a human donor who received an intestinal transplant.

This sequence joins TRBV19 and TRBJ1-1, with 8 bases fitting TRBD1. Germline V gene lookup returns CDR1 LNHDA and CDR2 SQIVND (reference sequence). V dropped 5 bases and J dropped 4; count of bases not matched to a gene: 9. CDR3 size: 15 residues. CDR3 sequence reads: CASSRNQGAGTEAFF. The DNA for the CDR3 is TGTGCCAGTAGTCGCAATCAGGGGGCTGGCACTGAAGCTTTCTTT.

The rearrangement links TRBV25-1 to TRBJ2-1; D possibly uses TRBD1 or TRBD2 (5 bases each). V was shortened by 3 bases and J by 4 bases, with 13 bases between the two germline ends. The CDR3 is 15 amino acids. Looked up from germline, CDR1 is MGHDK and CDR2 is SYGVNS. The CDR3 sequence is CASSDMGTPYNEQFF. In nucleotides, the CDR3 is TGTGCCAGCAGTGATATGGGGACGCCGTACAATGAGCAGTTCTTC.

The J gene is TRBJ2-1, the V gene TRBV29-1; 9 nucleotides match TRBD1. CDR1 and CDR2 from the germline V gene are SQVTM and ANQGSEA. This CDR3 region has 16 residues. Here the CDR3 reads CSLIGDRGGRYNEQFF. CDR3 coding DNA: TGCAGTCTAATAGGTGACAGGGGGGGACGATACAATGAGCAGTTCTTC.

This chain joins TRBV5-1 and TRBJ2-2, with D unclear. Germline loops: CDR1 SGHRS, CDR2 YFSETQ. The CDR3 length is 17 residues. The V gene lost 3 bases and the J gene lost 2 bases, with 17 bases spanning the gap. The CDR3 loop is CASSSALGLLNTGELFF. The CDR3 DNA follows: TGCGCCAGCAGCTCGGCTCTCGGGCTTTTAAACACCGGGGAGCTGTTTTTT.

The chain recombines TRBV5-1 with TRBJ2-1; D call uncertain. The CDR3 spans 17 residues. With 0 bases removed from V and 0 bases from J, the gap between germline ends came to 13 bases. CDR1 is SGHRS and CDR2 is YFSETQ in the germline V gene. The CDR3 coding sequence is TGCGCCAGCAGCTTGGCCCGATCACTGCACTCCTACAATGAGCAGTTCTTC. Translation gives CASSLARSLHSYNEQFF.

The V call is TRBV7-3, the J call TRBJ2-3; the match to TRBD2 covers 10 bases. Germline values: CDR1 SGHTA, CDR2 FQGTGA. V was clipped by 5 bases and J by 0 bases; unmatched bases: 5. CDR3 length equals 16 residues. CDR3: CASSQSSGRSTDTQYF. In DNA, the CDR3 is TGTGCCAGCAGCCAGTCTAGCGGGAGAAGCACAGATACGCAGTATTTT.

The rearrangement joins TRBV9 to TRBJ2-7, with D possibly being TRBD2 (5 bases). V lost 3 bases and J lost 3, with 7 bases in between. The CDR3 is 12 amino acids. The germline V gene encodes CDR1 SGDLS and CDR2 YYNGEE. The CDR3 DNA follows: TGTGCCAGCAGCGCCGGGGACTACGAGCAGTACTTC. This gives the protein CASSAGDYEQYF.

The chain uses TRBV13 and TRBJ1-2; D perhaps matches TRBD1 (5 bases). The CDR3 spans 13 residues. Germline CDR1 reads PRHDT; CDR2 reads FYEKMQ (reference sequence). Trimming removed 1 base from V and 6 bases from J, with 9 bases in between. The CDR3: CASSLVGRNGYTF. In DNA form, the CDR3 reads TGTGCCAGCAGCTTAGTGGGGCGGAATGGCTACACCTTC.

The chain employs TRBV5-1 and TRBJ2-1; 7 bases map to TRBD2. CDR1 is SGHRS, CDR2 YFSETQ, per germline. With V trimmed by 6 bases and J by 10 bases, 16 bases remained unmatched. The length of the CDR3 is 15 residues. This chain's CDR3 is CASTISGRGGREQFF. In DNA form, the CDR3 reads TGCGCCAGCACCATTAGCGGGCGGGGAGGTCGGGAGCAGTTCTTC.

The chain combines TRBV10-3 with TRBJ2-7; TRBD1 aligns across 11 bases. V was clipped by 0 bases and J by 2 bases; unmatched bases: 0. The germline CDR1 and CDR2 sequences are ENHRY and SYGVKD. CDR3 length equals 15 residues. This CDR3 is CAISESGQGAYEQYF. The CDR3 bases are TGTGCCATCAGTGAGTCGGGACAGGGGGCCTACGAGCAGTACTTC.

The chain is built from TRBV7-6 and TRBJ1-5; 12 positions match TRBD1. V gave up 5 bases and J gave up 6 bases; unmatched junction bases: 14. In germline, CDR1 is SGHVS, CDR2 FNYEAQ. This CDR3 comprises 18 residues. This chain's CDR3 is CASSPGSRDRGRSQPQHF. The CDR3, as DNA: TGTGCCAGCAGCCCAGGGTCCCGGGACAGGGGGCGCAGTCAGCCCCAGCATTTT.

This clone was seen once. DNA for the CDR3: TGTGCCAGCAGTCCCGGGACAGGGAGGAAGAACACTGAAGCTTTCTTT. Its protein is CASSPGTGRKNTEAFF. The chain combines TRBV25-1 with TRBJ1-1, with 9 nucleotides matching TRBD1. Germline trimming cut 5 bases from V and 1 base from J; bases unmatched to any gene: 8. CDR3 length: 16 residues. CDR1 is MGHDK and CDR2 is SYGVNS in the germline V gene.

V and J are TRBV2 and TRBJ1-1; D gene unclear. Trimming took 7 bases from V and 0 from J, leaving 9 bases between them. The CDR3 totals 13 residues. The germline V gene encodes CDR1 SNHLY and CDR2 FYNNEI. CDR3 DNA: TGTGCCAGCACTGGGGAACTGAACACTGAAGCTTTCTTT. It translates to CASTGELNTEAFF.

The chain recombines TRBV10-3 with TRBJ2-7; 9 bases are a match to TRBD1. Germline values: CDR1 ENHRY, CDR2 SYGVKD. The J segment lost 4 bases and the V segment lost 6 bases, leaving 16 bases of the junction unmatched. The CDR3 is made up of 17 amino acids. CDR3 sequence (DNA): TGTGCCATCAGGGGGGGACAGGGTTTATATTTGGGATACGAGCAGTACTTC. Translating it yields CAIRGGQGLYLGYEQYF.

This sequence joins TRBV5-8 and TRBJ2-1, with D perhaps matching TRBD1 or TRBD2 (5 bases each). V lost 2 bases, J lost 2 bases, and 11 bases lay in between. There are 15 residues in the CDR3. Germline assignment: CDR1 SGHTS and CDR2 YDEGEE. As DNA, the CDR3 is TGTGCCAGCAGCTTCGAGGGGTATACCTACAATGAGCAGTTCTTC. Translated, it gives CASSFEGYTYNEQFF.

The count of this clone is one. This chain joins TRBV28 and TRBJ2-7; possible D gene TRBD1, 6 bases. The V gene lost 3 bases and the J gene lost 2 bases, with 14 bases spanning the gap. Germline CDR1 is MDHEN and CDR2 is SYDVKM. CDR3 size: 15 residues. The CDR3 coding sequence is TGTGCCAGCAGTTTCCCCAGGGGTCCAGCCTACGAGCAGTACTTC. This sequence encodes CASSFPRGPAYEQYF.

CDR3 in DNA: TGTGCCTGGTCCACCGGGCAGTCTAATGAAAAACTGTTTTTT. This encodes CAWSTGQSNEKLFF. The chain employs TRBV30 and TRBJ1-4, with D hard to call. Trimming shortened V by 5 bases and J by 3 bases, and 13 bases separated the two germline ends. The CDR3 loop spans 14 amino acids. Germline CDR1 is GTSNPN and CDR2 is SVGIG (reference sequence).

The gene calls are TRBV7-9 and TRBJ2-1, with D possibly being TRBD2 (5 bases). Per germline, CDR1 SEHNR and CDR2 FQNEAQ (reference sequence). CDR3 size: 13 residues. V dropped 4 bases and J dropped 8 bases, with 12 bases sitting between them. The CDR3 region is CASSYSGTDEQFF. The CDR3 DNA reads TGTGCCAGCAGCTACAGCGGTACGGATGAGCAGTTCTTC. Drawing the rest from reference TRBV7-9 and TRBJ2-1, the complete variable domain is DTGVSQNPRHKITKRGQNVTFRCDPISEHNRLYWYRQTLGQGPEFLTYFQNEAQLEKSRLLSDRFSAERPKGSFSTLEIQRTEQGDSAMYLCASSYSGTDEQFFGPGTRLTVL.

The rearrangement joins TRBV2 to TRBJ2-7; D gene uncertain. The V gene's germline CDR1 is SNHLY and CDR2 FYNNEI. Trimming shortened V by 5 bases and J by 3 bases, and 5 bases separated the two germline ends. CDR3 length: 11 residues. The CDR3 loop reads CASSTHYEQYF. The CDR3 DNA follows: TGTGCCAGCAGTACCCACTACGAGCAGTACTTC.

The V gene is TRBV30, the J gene TRBJ1-5; tentatively, D is TRBD1 (5 bases). V dropped 0 bases and J dropped 2 bases, with 11 bases sitting between them. CDR1 is GTSNPN and CDR2 is SVGIG in the germline V gene (reference sequence). CDR3 length: 15 residues. This CDR3 reads CAWSVMGGGNQPQHF. For the CDR3, the DNA is TGTGCCTGGAGTGTAATGGGGGGGGGCAATCAGCCCCAGCATTTT.

The chain uses TRBV5-1 and TRBJ1-2; the D gene is possibly TRBD1 (5 bases). This CDR3 contains 17 residues. Germline CDR1 reads SGHRS; CDR2 reads YFSETQ. With 3 bases removed from V and 4 bases from J, the gap between germline ends came to 22 bases. CDR3 sequence reads: CASSSQAVPSRSYGYTF. CDR3 DNA sequence: TGCGCCAGCAGCTCACAGGCAGTCCCCTCCCGATCCTATGGCTACACCTTC.

V usage is TRBV25-1 and J usage is TRBJ2-5, with 7 bases aligning to TRBD2. V lost 8 bases to trimming and J lost 2 bases; unmatched junction nucleotides: 5. This CDR3 spans 13 amino acids. Germline CDR1 is MGHDK and CDR2 is SYGVNS. CDR3 in amino acids: CASSSSGQETQYF. The CDR3 region has the DNA TGTGCCAGCTCCTCTAGCGGTCAAGAGACCCAGTACTTC.

CDR3 sequence reads: CASSFRTEGEQYF. CDR3 coding DNA: TGCGCCAGCAGCTTCAGGACCGAGGGGGAGCAGTACTTC. The rearrangement links TRBV5-1 to TRBJ2-7; D possibly matches TRBD1 or TRBD2 (5 bases each). CDR1 and CDR2 from the germline V gene are SGHRS and YFSETQ. The CDR3 consists of 13 residues. V was pared by 2 bases and J by 7 bases, with 13 bases between.

This chain links TRBV11-3 with TRBJ2-7; D uncertain. Deletions cut 1 base from V and 4 bases from J, with 14 bases between. CDR1 and CDR2 from the germline V gene are SGHNT and YENEEA. This CDR3 is built from 15 residues. The CDR3 nucleotides are TGTGCCAGCAGCTTAGTCCAGGCTGGGGATTACGAGCAGTACTTC. Translated, it gives CASSLVQAGDYEQYF.

This clone was detected only once. This rearrangement joins TRBV5-1 to TRBJ2-1, with 9 bases matching TRBD2. The CDR3 has 16 amino acids. J was trimmed by 5 bases and V by 7 bases; bases with no gene match: 13. Germline V gene data show CDR1 as SGHRS and CDR2 as YFSETQ. CDR3: CASGMTGLAQNNEQFF. CDR3 nucleotides: TGCGCCAGCGGGATGACGGGACTAGCTCAGAACAATGAGCAGTTCTTC.

The chain couples TRBV7-8 to TRBJ2-7, with TRBD2 identical over 7 bases. From germline, CDR1 is SGHVS and CDR2 FQNEAQ. Unmatched junction bases numbered 14, after V lost 5 bases and J lost 4 bases. The CDR3 contains 16 residues. In nucleotides, the CDR3 is TGTGCCAGCAGCCCCAAGCGGGGCCGATTAAATTACGAGCAGTACTTC. This sequence encodes CASSPKRGRLNYEQYF.

This clone was observed a few times. The rearrangement joins TRBV5-1 to TRBJ1-1, with D uncertain. Germline V gives CDR1 SGHRS, CDR2 YFSETQ. Trimming pared 0 bases from V and 0 bases from J, leaving 9 bases between. CDR3 length: 15 residues. The CDR3 loop is CASSLGLNLNTEAFF. CDR3 DNA sequence: TGCGCCAGCAGCTTGGGGCTCAACCTGAACACTGAAGCTTTCTTT. Looking up the rest from reference TRBV5-1 and TRBJ1-1 gives the full variable domain: KAGVTQTPRYLIKTRGQQVTLSCSPISGHRSVSWYQQTPGQGLQFLFEYFSETQRNKGNFPGRFSGRQFSNSRSEMNVSTLELGDSALYLCASSLGLNLNTEAFFGQGTRLTVV.

The chain employs TRBV6-5 and TRBJ2-3; no clear D. The length of the CDR3 is 15 residues. Germline V gives CDR1 MNHEY, CDR2 SVGAGI. V lost 7 bases and J 2 bases, leaving 16 bases between the germline ends. Here the CDR3 reads CASKPSDYYTDTQYF. CDR3 nucleotide sequence: TGTGCCAGCAAACCCAGCGATTACTACACAGATACGCAGTATTTT.

In this sample, this clone turned up once. Written as DNA, the CDR3 is TGCGCCAGCAGCCGGTCCACGGGACAGCTTACCTACGAGCAGTACTTC. It encodes CASSRSTGQLTYEQYF. The chain uses TRBV4-1 and TRBJ2-7, with TRBD1 identical over 7 bases. CDR1 and CDR2 from the germline V gene are MGHRA and YSYEKL. J gave up 2 bases and V 4 bases, and 11 bases lay outside the gene matches. The CDR3 is made up of 16 amino acids.

This clone was counted once. The chain couples TRBV5-1 to TRBJ2-5, with unresolved D. Trimming stripped 4 bases from V and 0 bases from J, with 4 bases between. This CDR3 has 12 amino acids. In germline, CDR1 is SGHRS, CDR2 YFSETQ. CDR3: CASSQYQETQYF. The CDR3 DNA sequence: TGCGCCAGCAGCCAGTACCAAGAGACCCAGTACTTC. The full variable domain, in which reference TRBV5-1 and TRBJ2-5 provide the parts outside the CDR3, is KAGVTQTPRYLIKTRGQQVTLSCSPISGHRSVSWYQQTPGQGLQFLFEYFSETQRNKGNFPGRFSGRQFSNSRSEMNVSTLELGDSALYLCASSQYQETQYFGPGTRLLVL.